This TCR beta chain emerged from a study of blood T cell repertoires in COVID-19. The CDR3 is made up of 16 amino acids. Germline trimming cut 3 bases from V and 2 bases from J; bases unmatched to any gene: 6. From germline, CDR1 is LGHNA and CDR2 YSLEER. Libraries were prepared by immunoSEQ multiplex PCR; TCRdb keeps only in-frame clonotypes and omits some of them. This sample yields some 190,000 clones, of which more than 75% are seen a single time; 13% to 15% belongs to the top ten. This clonotype originated in a man aged 55 to 70 who had been exposed to COVID-19. Material for sequencing was PBMCs or T cells enriched from blood (not recorded which). The chain couples TRBV4-3 to TRBJ2-3; TRBD2 matches at 9 bases. Written as DNA, the CDR3 is TGCGCCAGCAGCCAGCTCGGGACTAGCCTCACAGATACGCAGTATTTT. This sequence encodes CASSQLGTSLTDTQYF.